This T cell receptor beta chain derives from a study of blood T cell repertoires in COVID-19. V was cut by 5 bases and J by 7 bases, with 15 bases left in between. The germline V gene has CDR1 SGHTA and CDR2 FQGNSA. The CDR3 length is 14 residues. Assay: immunoSEQ multiplex PCR; the TCRdb copy retains only in-frame clones and omits some. The table includes fewer than 350,000 clones, 85% to 90% detected once. This clone was seen only once. The sample comprised PBMCs or T cells enriched from blood (not recorded which). The chain has TRBV7-2 and TRBJ1-5; perhaps TRBD1 as D (6 bases). This receptor was taken from an older woman in a cohort exposed to, infected with or recovered from COVID-19 (not recorded which). The CDR3 reads CASSSRAGGQPQHF. CDR3 bases: TGTGCCAGCAGCAGCAGGGCGGGGGGCCAGCCCCAGCATTTT.